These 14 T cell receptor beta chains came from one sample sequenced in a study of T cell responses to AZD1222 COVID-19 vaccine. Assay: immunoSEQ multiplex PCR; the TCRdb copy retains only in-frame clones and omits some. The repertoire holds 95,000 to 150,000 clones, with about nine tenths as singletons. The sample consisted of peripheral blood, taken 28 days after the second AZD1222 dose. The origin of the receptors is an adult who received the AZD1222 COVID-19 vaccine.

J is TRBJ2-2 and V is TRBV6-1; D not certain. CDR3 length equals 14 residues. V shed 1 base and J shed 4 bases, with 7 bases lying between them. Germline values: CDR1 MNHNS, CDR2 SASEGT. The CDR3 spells CASSEVVPTGELFF. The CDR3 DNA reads TGTGCCAGCAGTGAAGTGGTCCCCACCGGGGAGCTGTTTTTT.

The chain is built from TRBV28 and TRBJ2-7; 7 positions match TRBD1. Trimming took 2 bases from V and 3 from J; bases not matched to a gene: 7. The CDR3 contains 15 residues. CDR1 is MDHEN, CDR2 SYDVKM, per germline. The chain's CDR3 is CASSLQGVAIYEQYF. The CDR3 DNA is TGTGCCAGCAGTTTACAGGGGGTCGCTATCTACGAGCAGTACTTC.

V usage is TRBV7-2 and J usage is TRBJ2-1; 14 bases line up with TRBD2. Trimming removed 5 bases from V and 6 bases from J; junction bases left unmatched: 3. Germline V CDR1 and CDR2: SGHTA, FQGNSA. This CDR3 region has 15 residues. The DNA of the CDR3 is TGTGCCAGCAGCGATGGACTAGCGGGGGGCAATGAGCAGTTCTTC. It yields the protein CASSDGLAGGNEQFF.

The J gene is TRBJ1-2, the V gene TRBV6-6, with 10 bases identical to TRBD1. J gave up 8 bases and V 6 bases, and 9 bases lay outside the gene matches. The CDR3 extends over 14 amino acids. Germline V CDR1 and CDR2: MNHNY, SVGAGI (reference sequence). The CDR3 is CASRLGQGSQGYTF. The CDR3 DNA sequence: TGTGCCAGCAGGCTGGGACAGGGGTCCCAAGGCTACACCTTC.

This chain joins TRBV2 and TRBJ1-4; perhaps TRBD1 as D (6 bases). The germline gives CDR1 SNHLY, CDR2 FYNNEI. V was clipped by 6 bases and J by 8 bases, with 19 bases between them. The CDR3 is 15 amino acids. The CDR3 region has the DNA TGTGCCAGCAGCCGCCCGAGGGGGGGAGGGGAAAAACTGTTTTTT. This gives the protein CASSRPRGGGEKLFF.

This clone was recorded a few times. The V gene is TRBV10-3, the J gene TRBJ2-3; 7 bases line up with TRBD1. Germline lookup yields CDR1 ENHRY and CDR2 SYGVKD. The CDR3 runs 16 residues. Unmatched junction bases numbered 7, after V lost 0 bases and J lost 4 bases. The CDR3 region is CAISESYETGSDTQYF. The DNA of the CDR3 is TGTGCCATCAGTGAGTCCTATGAGACAGGGTCAGATACGCAGTATTTT.

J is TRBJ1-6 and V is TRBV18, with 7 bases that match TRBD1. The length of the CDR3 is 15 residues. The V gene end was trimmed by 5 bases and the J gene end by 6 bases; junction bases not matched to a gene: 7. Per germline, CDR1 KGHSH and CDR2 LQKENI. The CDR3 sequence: CASSARQGGNSPLHF. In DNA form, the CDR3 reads TGTGCCAGCTCAGCGCGACAGGGCGGTAATTCACCCCTCCACTTT.

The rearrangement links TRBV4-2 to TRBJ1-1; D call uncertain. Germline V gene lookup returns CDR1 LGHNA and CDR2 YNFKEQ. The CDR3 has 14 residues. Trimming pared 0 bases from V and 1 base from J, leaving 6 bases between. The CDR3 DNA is TGTGCCAGCAGCCAAGATCATTGGAACACTGAAGCTTTCTTT. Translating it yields CASSQDHWNTEAFF.

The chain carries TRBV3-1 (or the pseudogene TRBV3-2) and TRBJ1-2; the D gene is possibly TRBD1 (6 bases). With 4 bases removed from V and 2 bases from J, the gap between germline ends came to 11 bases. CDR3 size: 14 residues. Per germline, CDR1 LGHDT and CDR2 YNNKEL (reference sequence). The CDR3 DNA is TGTGCCAGCAGCCCCGGGACACAAAACTATGGCTACACCTTC. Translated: CASSPGTQNYGYTF.

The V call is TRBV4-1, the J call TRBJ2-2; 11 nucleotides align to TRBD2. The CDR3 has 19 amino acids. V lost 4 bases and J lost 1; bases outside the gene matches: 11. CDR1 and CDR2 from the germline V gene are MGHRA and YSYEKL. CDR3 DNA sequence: TGCGCCAGCAGCCGGGGGGGAGGCCTAGCGGGGGGGAACACCGGGGAGCTGTTTTTT. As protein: CASSRGGGLAGGNTGELFF.

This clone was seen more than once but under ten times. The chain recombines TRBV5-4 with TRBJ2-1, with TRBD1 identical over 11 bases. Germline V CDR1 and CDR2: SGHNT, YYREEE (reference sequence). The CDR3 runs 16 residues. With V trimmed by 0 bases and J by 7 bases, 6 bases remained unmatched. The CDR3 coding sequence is TGTGCCAGCAGCTTGGGCCCGGGACAGGGGGTGAATGAGCAGTTCTTC. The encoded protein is CASSLGPGQGVNEQFF.

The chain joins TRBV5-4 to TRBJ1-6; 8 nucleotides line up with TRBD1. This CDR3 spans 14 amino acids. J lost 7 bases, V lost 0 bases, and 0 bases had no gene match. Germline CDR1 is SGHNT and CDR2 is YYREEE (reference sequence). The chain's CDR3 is CASSLDRGNSPLHF. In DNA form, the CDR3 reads TGTGCCAGCAGCTTGGACAGGGGGAATTCACCCCTCCACTTT.

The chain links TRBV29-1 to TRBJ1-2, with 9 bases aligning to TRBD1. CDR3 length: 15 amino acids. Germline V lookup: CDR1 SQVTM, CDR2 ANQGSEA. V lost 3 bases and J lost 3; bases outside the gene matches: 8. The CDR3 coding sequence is TGCAGCGTTGAGGCCCTGGACAGGGGATACTATGGCTACACCTTC. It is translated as CSVEALDRGYYGYTF.

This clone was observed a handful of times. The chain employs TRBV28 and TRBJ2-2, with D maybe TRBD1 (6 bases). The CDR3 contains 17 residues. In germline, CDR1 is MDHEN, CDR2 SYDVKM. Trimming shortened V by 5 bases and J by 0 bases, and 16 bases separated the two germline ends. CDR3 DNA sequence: TGTGCCAGCAGTACGCCCTGGGGGCAGACGAACACCGGGGAGCTGTTTTTT. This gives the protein CASSTPWGQTNTGELFF.